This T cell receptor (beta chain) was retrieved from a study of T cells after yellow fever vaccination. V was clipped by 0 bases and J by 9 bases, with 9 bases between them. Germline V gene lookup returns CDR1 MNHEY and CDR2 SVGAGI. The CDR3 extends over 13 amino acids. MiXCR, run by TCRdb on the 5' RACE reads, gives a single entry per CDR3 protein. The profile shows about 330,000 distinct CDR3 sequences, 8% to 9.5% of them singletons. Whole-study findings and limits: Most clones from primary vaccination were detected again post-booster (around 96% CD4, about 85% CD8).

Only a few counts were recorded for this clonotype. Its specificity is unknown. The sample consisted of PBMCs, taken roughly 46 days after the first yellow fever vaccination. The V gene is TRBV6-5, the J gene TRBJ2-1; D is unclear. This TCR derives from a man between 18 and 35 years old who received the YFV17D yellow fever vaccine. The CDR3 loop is CASSYSWRGEQFF. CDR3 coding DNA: TGTGCCAGCAGTTACTCGTGGCGTGGTGAGCAGTTCTTC.